Following are 27 T cell receptor beta chains from one sample sequenced in a study of blood T cells in healthy people across ages. Combining a sample-barcoded 5' primer with a J-beta primer mix, a second PCR ran for 7 to 11 cycles. TCRdb re-analysed the 5' RACE reads in MiXCR, keeping a single row per CDR3 protein. This table has about 830,000 distinct CDR3 sequences, 55% to 65% appearing once. Sequences were obtained from blood. The receptors were sampled from a man in his thirties or forties in good health.

The J gene is TRBJ2-4, the V gene TRBV11-1, with D maybe TRBD2 (6 bases). The CDR3 has 13 residues. Per the germline V gene, CDR1 is SGHAT and CDR2 is FQDESV (reference sequence). V was shortened by 6 bases and J by 13 bases, with 19 bases between the two germline ends. CDR3 nucleotide sequence: TGTGCCAGCAGTCGCAGGAGTACGGGGGAGCAGTACTTC. Translation gives CASSRRSTGEQYF.

This clonotype was seen more than once but under ten times. This chain links TRBV25-1 with TRBJ2-5; D might be TRBD1 (6 bases). The V and J ends lost 3 bases and 1 base respectively, with 12 bases between them. CDR1 and CDR2 from the germline V gene are MGHDK and SYGVNS. The CDR3 totals 15 residues. Written as DNA, the CDR3 is TGTGCCAGCAGTGACGCAGGGGTGGGCCAAGAGACCCAGTACTTC. This gives the protein CASSDAGVGQETQYF.

The table lists this clonotype with a few counts. The J gene is TRBJ2-6, the V gene TRBV29-1; D ambiguous. The CDR3 has 13 residues. CDR1 is SQVTM and CDR2 is ANQGSEA in the germline V gene. V lost 8 bases, J lost 0 bases, and 8 bases lay in between. The CDR3 is CSFAASGANVLTF. The CDR3 DNA reads TGCAGCTTCGCCGCCTCTGGGGCCAACGTCCTGACTTTC.

V and J are TRBV7-6 and TRBJ2-5; D unclear. Germline CDR1 SGHVS, CDR2 FNYEAQ. This CDR3 comprises 13 residues. Trimming cost V 5 bases and J 5 bases, with 12 bases left between them. The CDR3 coding sequence is TGTGCCAGCAGCAGTGGCAGGTGGGAGACCCAGTACTTC. Amino acids: CASSSGRWETQYF. The complete variable domain, with remaining parts taken from reference TRBV7-6 and TRBJ2-5, reads GAGVSQSPRYKVTKRGQDVALRCDPISGHVSLYWYRQALGQGPEFLTYFNYEAQQDKSGLPNDRFSAERPEGSISTLTIQRTEQRDSAMYRCASSSGRWETQYFGPGTRLLVL.

J is TRBJ2-7 and V is TRBV7-2, with 10 bases matching TRBD1. The CDR3 is 15 amino acids. Germline CDR1 is SGHTA and CDR2 is FQGNSA. Germline trimming cut 1 base from V and 3 bases from J; bases unmatched to any gene: 3. CDR3 bases: TGTGCCAGCAGCTTAGGGACAGGGGGGATCTACGAGCAGTACTTC. It encodes CASSLGTGGIYEQYF.

The chain recombines TRBV29-1 with TRBJ2-3; D is unresolved. V was pared by 2 bases and J by 4 bases, with 7 bases between. Germline CDR1 and CDR2: SQVTM and ANQGSEA. The CDR3 has 12 amino acids. Here the CDR3 reads CSVEPPADTQYF. As DNA, the CDR3 is TGCAGCGTTGAACCACCAGCAGATACGCAGTATTTT.

Comments on this clonotype: At one end, the junction sequence differs from germline, possibly due to a read error. The chain couples TRBV6-6 to TRBJ2-7; D uncertain. There are 13 residues in the CDR3. Germline CDR1 reads MNHNY; CDR2 reads SVGAGI (reference sequence). This CDR3 reads CASSDSSIYEQYF. The CDR3 region has the DNA TGTGCCAGCAGTGACTCGTCAATTTACGAGCAGTACTTC.

The chain joins TRBV20-1 to TRBJ1-4; tentatively, D is TRBD1 (6 bases). The CDR3 is made up of 15 amino acids. Germline CDR1 is DFQATT and CDR2 is SNEGSKA (reference sequence). Trimming shortened V by 3 bases and J by 7 bases, and 18 bases separated the two germline ends. In nucleotides, the CDR3 is TGCAGTGCTAGGGAACCCAAGGGGGGAACTGAAAAACTGTTTTTT. Translating it yields CSAREPKGGTEKLFF.

The V gene is TRBV5-4, the J gene TRBJ1-2; TRBD1 is a possible D gene (6 bases). V lost 1 base to trimming and J lost 8 bases, with 18 bases between them. Germline V gene data show CDR1 as SGHNT and CDR2 as YYREEE (reference sequence). The CDR3 sequence is 15 residues long. The DNA for the CDR3 is TGTGCCAGCAGCTTGTGGGGGCAGGGAGCCTACGGCTACACCTTC. Its translation: CASSLWGQGAYGYTF.

The chain links TRBV10-3 to TRBJ2-1; no clear D. Germline loops: CDR1 ENHRY, CDR2 SYGVKD. Trimming pared 0 bases from V and 10 bases from J, leaving 7 bases between. The CDR3 loop spans 12 amino acids. CDR3 region: CAISESVAEQFF. The CDR3 DNA follows: TGTGCCATCAGTGAGTCGGTAGCAGAGCAGTTCTTC.

The sample holds a few counts of this clonotype. The chain has TRBV4-3 and TRBJ2-5; D is tentatively TRBD1 or TRBD2 (5 bases each). The CDR3 has 15 residues. Germline CDR1 reads LGHNA; CDR2 reads YSLEER. V shed 4 bases and J shed 5 bases, with 17 bases lying between them. The CDR3: CASSPIPGPGETQYF. In DNA form, the CDR3 reads TGCGCCAGCAGCCCCATTCCGGGACCGGGGGAGACCCAGTACTTC.

The CDR3 DNA sequence: TGTGCCAGCAGCTTGGACACCCTATTGAACACTGAAGCTTTCTTT. Translation: CASSLDTLLNTEAFF. This chain links TRBV7-9 with TRBJ1-1; tentatively, D is TRBD1 (5 bases). The CDR3 has 15 residues. Trimming shortened V by 3 bases and J by 0 bases, and 11 bases separated the two germline ends. Germline V gene sequence: CDR1 SEHNR, CDR2 FQNEAQ (reference sequence).

This clonotype was seen a few times. CDR3: CASSYSGGGRPYEQYF. CDR3 nucleotide sequence: TGTGCCAGCAGTTACTCGGGTGGGGGGCGCCCCTACGAGCAGTACTTC. V and J are TRBV6-6 and TRBJ2-4; D could derive from TRBD1 or TRBD2 (6 bases each). The J call is in doubt because the DNA end fits TRBJ2-7 better. The germline V gene has CDR1 MNHNY and CDR2 SVGAGI (reference sequence). The CDR3 covers 16 residues.

This chain connects TRBV27 to TRBJ2-7; the D is unclear. The V end was cut by 3 bases, the J end by 2 bases, with 8 bases between. The CDR3 extends over 13 amino acids. From germline, CDR1 is MNHEY and CDR2 SMNVEV (reference sequence). CDR3: CASSLGRPYEQYF. The CDR3 bases are TGTGCCAGCAGTTTGGGCAGGCCCTACGAGCAGTACTTC.

As concerns this clonotype: An end of the junction does not agree with germline; a read error may underlie this. The gene calls are TRBV6-2 or TRBV6-3 and TRBJ2-7; D may be TRBD1 (5 bases). In germline, CDR1 is MNHEY, CDR2 SVGEGT. The CDR3 covers 13 residues. The CDR3 DNA reads as TGTGCCAGCAGTTTTGCAGGGTTATACGGGCAGTACTTC. It yields the protein CASSFAGLYGQYF.

The V and J genes are TRBV12-3 or TRBV12-4 and TRBJ2-1, with TRBD2 matching 14 bases. V shed 6 bases and J 7 bases; nucleotides not matched to a gene: 5. The CDR3 has 15 amino acids. The CDR3 DNA is TGTGCCAGCAGCCGACTAGCGGGGGGGAGGAATGAGCAGTTCTTC. This sequence encodes CASSRLAGGRNEQFF.

The chain uses TRBV4-3 and TRBJ2-6, with D possibly TRBD2 on 5 matching bases. This CDR3 has 18 residues. The germline CDR1 and CDR2 sequences are LGHNA and YSLEER. The V end was cut by 0 bases, the J end by 0 bases, with 12 bases between. The CDR3 coding sequence is TGCGCCAGCAGCCAAGAGTTAGCGAAGGGCTCTGGGGCCAACGTCCTGACTTTC. This codes for CASSQELAKGSGANVLTF.

This clonotype was observed once. The chain joins TRBV5-1 to TRBJ2-3; either TRBD1 or TRBD2 may fit D (5 bases each). CDR1 SGHRS and CDR2 YFSETQ come from the germline V gene. This CDR3 region has 15 residues. V was trimmed by 7 bases and J by 4 bases, leaving 19 bases between them. The CDR3, as DNA: TGCGCCAGCCAAACCGGGGCTTCTTCCGCAGATACGCAGTATTTT. Encoded protein: CASQTGASSADTQYF.

The chain couples TRBV7-3 to TRBJ2-5; D may match TRBD1 or TRBD2 (5 bases each). The ends were cut back, 2 bases at V and 11 bases at J, with 21 bases in the middle. CDR1 and CDR2 (germline): SGHTA, FQGTGA. This CDR3 comprises 15 residues. The chain's CDR3 is CASSLDGTSYNEQYF. The CDR3 region has the DNA TGTGCCAGCAGCTTAGACGGGACCTCCTACAATGAGCAGTACTTC.

This clonotype was found many times. The rearrangement links TRBV20-1 to TRBJ2-1; D gene unclear. This CDR3 has 15 residues. Trimming shortened V by 2 bases and J by 4 bases, and 15 bases separated the two germline ends. Germline V lookup: CDR1 DFQATT, CDR2 SNEGSKA (reference sequence). This CDR3 is CSARSIPDPYNEQFF. In DNA, the CDR3 is TGCAGTGCTAGATCAATACCCGACCCGTACAATGAGCAGTTCTTC.

CDR3 DNA sequence: TGTGCCAGCAGCGTAGCGACGGGGACCGGGAGCTATGAGCAGTACTTC. Its translation: CASSVATGTGSYEQYF. The gene calls are TRBV9 and TRBJ2-7; weak D call: TRBD2 (6 bases). The CDR3 is 16 residues long. Deletions cut 0 bases from V and 7 bases from J, with 20 bases between. Germline V CDR1 and CDR2: SGDLS, YYNGEE.

A few counts support this clonotype. This chain uses TRBV10-3 with TRBJ2-5; the match to TRBD1 covers 7 bases. V gave up 10 bases and J gave up 3 bases; unmatched junction bases: 5. The CDR3 runs 12 residues. The germline gives CDR1 ENHRY, CDR2 SYGVKD. The CDR3 loop reads CATKGQEETQYF. CDR3 nucleotide sequence: TGTGCCACCAAAGGACAGGAAGAGACCCAGTACTTC.

This clonotype was counted only a few times. The V call is TRBV20-1, the J call TRBJ2-4; tentative D call: TRBD1 (6 bases). Germline V CDR1 and CDR2: DFQATT, SNEGSKA (reference sequence). There are 14 residues in the CDR3. Trimming removed 8 bases at V and 1 base at J, with 15 bases between. The CDR3 reads CSMGASQAKNIQYF. CDR3 DNA: TGCAGTATGGGGGCCTCTCAGGCCAAAAACATTCAGTACTTC.

The chain uses TRBV30 and TRBJ2-5, with TRBD2 matching over 7 bases. The CDR3 runs 14 residues. The V gene's germline CDR1 is GTSNPN and CDR2 SVGIG (reference sequence). Trimming at V came to 4 bases and at J to 1 base, leaving 6 bases not matched to a gene. CDR3: CAWTQRDRQETQYF. CDR3 nucleotide sequence: TGTGCCTGGACCCAGCGGGATCGCCAAGAGACCCAGTACTTC.

This clonotype was counted only a few times. This chain connects TRBV24-1 to TRBJ2-1; 10 bases agree with TRBD1. Trimming removed 4 bases from V and 3 bases from J; junction bases left unmatched: 8. Germline loops: CDR1 KGHDR, CDR2 SFDVKD. The CDR3 consists of 17 residues. The CDR3 sequence is CATSDTGQGDSYNEQFF. Written as DNA, the CDR3 is TGTGCCACCAGTGACACTGGACAGGGGGACAGCTACAATGAGCAGTTCTTC.

This sequence joins TRBV20-1 and TRBJ2-6; no reliable D call. The CDR3 runs 15 residues. Germline assignment: CDR1 DFQATT and CDR2 SNEGSKA (reference sequence). V dropped 1 base and J dropped 2 bases, with 9 bases sitting between them. CDR3 sequence: CSARAVGPGANVLTF. The CDR3 DNA is TGCAGTGCTAGAGCGGTCGGGCCTGGGGCCAACGTCCTGACTTTC.

This clonotype was seen more than once but under ten times. This chain links TRBV20-1 with TRBJ2-1; D possibly corresponds to TRBD1 (6 bases). V lost 0 bases and J 9 bases, leaving 12 bases between the germline ends. The CDR3 has 13 residues. In germline, CDR1 is DFQATT, CDR2 SNEGSKA (reference sequence). The CDR3 reads CSARDEGVGEQFF. CDR3 DNA: TGCAGTGCTAGAGATGAGGGGGTTGGTGAGCAGTTCTTC.